This TCR beta chain stems from a study of blood T cell repertoires in COVID-19. Study context: T cells, B-cell-depleted T cells, or PBMCs provided the cDNA or gDNA that served as material.

V lost 6 bases, J lost 3 bases, and 11 bases lay in between. Germline values: CDR1 LNHDA, CDR2 SQIVND (reference sequence). The CDR3 length is 13 residues. How the authors handled the data: Nucleated cell counts were estimated from reference gene primer amplification. Repertoires were generated with immunoSEQ multiplex PCR, while TCRdb's copy carries only in-frame clones and drops some. From that table come the V and J calls and clone size; the DNA was used to work out D and trimming. The table records roughly 340,000 clones, around 89% of them present only once. Patients in Seattle were enrolled during active infection, then followed longitudinally.

Sequencing was performed on peripheral blood. The receptor comes from a woman aged 30 to 39 with COVID-19, enrolled during active disease. J is TRBJ1-2 and V is TRBV19, with D uncertain. The CDR3, as DNA: TGTGCCAGTAGCCGCGACACATACTATGGCTACACCTTC. Its protein is CASSRDTYYGYTF.